This TCR beta chain emerged from a study of technical replicates of blood from several donors. The V gene end was trimmed by 5 bases and the J gene end by 0 bases; junction bases not matched to a gene: 18. There are 21 residues in the CDR3. CDR1 is MDHEN and CDR2 is SYDVKM in the germline V gene. Some clones are missing from TCRdb's copy, which holds only in-frame ones; the method was immunoSEQ multiplex PCR. The table lists 65,000 to 95,000 clones, about 98% of them singletons. The source of this sequence is a human donor in good health. The material sequenced was T cells isolated from PBMCs. The rearrangement links TRBV28 to TRBJ2-6, with TRBD1 identical over 8 bases. For the CDR3, the DNA is TGTGCCAGCAGTCCGTCAGGACAGGGTTCCCCTTCCCACTCTGGGGCCAACGTCCTGACTTTC. It encodes CASSPSGQGSPSHSGANVLTF.